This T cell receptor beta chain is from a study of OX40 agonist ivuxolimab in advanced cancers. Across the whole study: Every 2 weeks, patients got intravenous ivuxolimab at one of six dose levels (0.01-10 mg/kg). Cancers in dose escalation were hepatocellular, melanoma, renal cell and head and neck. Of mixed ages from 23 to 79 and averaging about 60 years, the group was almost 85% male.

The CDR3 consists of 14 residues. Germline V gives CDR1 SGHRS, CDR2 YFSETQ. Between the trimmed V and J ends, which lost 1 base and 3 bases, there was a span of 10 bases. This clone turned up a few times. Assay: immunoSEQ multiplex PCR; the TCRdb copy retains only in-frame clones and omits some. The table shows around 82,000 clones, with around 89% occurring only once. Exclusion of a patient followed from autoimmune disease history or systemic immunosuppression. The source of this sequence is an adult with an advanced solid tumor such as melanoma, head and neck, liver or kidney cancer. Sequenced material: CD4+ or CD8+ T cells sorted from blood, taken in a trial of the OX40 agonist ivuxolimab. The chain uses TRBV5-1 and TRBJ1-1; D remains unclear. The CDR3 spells CASSLLGSYTEAFF. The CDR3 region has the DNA TGCGCCAGCAGCTTGCTGGGCAGCTACACTGAAGCTTTCTTT.